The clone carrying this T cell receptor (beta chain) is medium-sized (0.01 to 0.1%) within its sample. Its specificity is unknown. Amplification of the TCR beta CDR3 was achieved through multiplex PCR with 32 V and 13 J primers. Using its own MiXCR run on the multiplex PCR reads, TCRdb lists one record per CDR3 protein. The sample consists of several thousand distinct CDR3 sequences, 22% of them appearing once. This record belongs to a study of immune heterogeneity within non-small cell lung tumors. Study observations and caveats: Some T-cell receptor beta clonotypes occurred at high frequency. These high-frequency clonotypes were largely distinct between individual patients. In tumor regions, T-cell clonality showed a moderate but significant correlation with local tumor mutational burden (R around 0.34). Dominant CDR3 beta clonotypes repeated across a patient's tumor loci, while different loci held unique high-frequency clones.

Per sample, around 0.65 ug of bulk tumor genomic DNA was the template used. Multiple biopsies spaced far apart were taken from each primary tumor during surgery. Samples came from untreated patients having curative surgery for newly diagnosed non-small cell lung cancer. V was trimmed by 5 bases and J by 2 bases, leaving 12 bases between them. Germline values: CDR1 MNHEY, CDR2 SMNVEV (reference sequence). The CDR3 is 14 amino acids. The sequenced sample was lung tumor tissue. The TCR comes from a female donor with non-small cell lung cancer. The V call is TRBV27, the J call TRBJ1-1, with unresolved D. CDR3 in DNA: TGTGCCAGCAGTCAAGGGAAATTTAACACTGAAGCTTTCTTT. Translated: CASSQGKFNTEAFF.